The 27 T cell receptor beta chains listed next were all sequenced from one sample in a study of shared clonotypes between healthy human individuals. Profiled with immunoSEQ multiplex PCR; TCRdb holds only in-frame clones, not every one. The sample has just over 2,000,000 clones, 85% to 95% seen once. What was sequenced was naive CD4+ T cells sorted from blood. Subset denoted: CD45RA+ positively selected. Receptors were obtained from a man between 18 and 35 years old in good health.

This chain uses TRBV19 with TRBJ1-5; maybe TRBD1 (5 bases). The ends were cut back, 8 bases at V and 9 bases at J, with 5 bases in the middle. Germline assignment: CDR1 LNHDA and CDR2 SQIVND (reference sequence). The CDR3 is 9 residues long. The CDR3 region has the DNA TGTGCCAGTGGGGGGCCCCAGCATTTT. Residues: CASGGPQHF.

The gene calls are TRBV2 and TRBJ1-6, with D uncertain. Trimming stripped 6 bases from V and 3 bases from J, with 6 bases between. The CDR3 has 13 residues. The germline CDR1 and CDR2 sequences are SNHLY and FYNNEI. CDR3 amino acids: CASRNIYNSPLHF. The CDR3 nucleotides are TGTGCCAGCAGGAACATCTATAATTCACCCCTCCACTTT.

This chain joins TRBV19 and TRBJ1-4, with D uncertain. In germline, CDR1 is LNHDA, CDR2 SQIVND (reference sequence). The CDR3 spans 16 residues. Trimming took off 5 bases at V and 0 bases at J, with 13 bases between the two ends. The CDR3 sequence: CASSPLDGATNEKLFF. The DNA of the CDR3 is TGTGCCAGTAGTCCCCTGGACGGTGCAACTAATGAAAAACTGTTTTTT.

The CDR3 DNA reads TGTGCCAGTAGTCCTCGACAGGGAGTGATAGCCAAAAACATTCAGTACTTC. Protein: CASSPRQGVIAKNIQYF. The genes are TRBV19 and TRBJ2-4; TRBD1 agrees at 7 bases. This CDR3 is built from 17 residues. The germline V gene has CDR1 LNHDA and CDR2 SQIVND (reference sequence). The V gene end was trimmed by 5 bases and the J gene end by 0 bases; junction bases not matched to a gene: 10. Complete variable domain (other parts from reference TRBV19 and TRBJ2-4): DGGITQSPKYLFRKEGQNVTLSCEQNLNHDAMYWYRQDPGQGLRLIYYSQIVNDFQKGDIAEGYSVSREKKESFPLTVTSAQKNPTAFYLCASSPRQGVIAKNIQYFGAGTRLSVL.

The V gene is TRBV4-1, the J gene TRBJ2-3; either TRBD1 or TRBD2 may supply D (5 bases each). The CDR3 runs 14 residues. With 1 base removed from V and 8 bases from J, the gap between germline ends came to 13 bases. Germline V lookup: CDR1 MGHRA, CDR2 YSYEKL. This CDR3 reads CASSQVLMRGTQYF. CDR3 coding DNA: TGCGCCAGCAGCCAAGTTCTTATGAGGGGTACGCAGTATTTT.

This chain connects TRBV6-5 to TRBJ1-5; D is unclear. Trimming shortened V by 3 bases and J by 9 bases, and 12 bases separated the two germline ends. In germline, CDR1 is MNHEY, CDR2 SVGAGI. The CDR3 contains 13 residues. CDR3 region: CASSYQPGRPQHF. CDR3 nucleotides: TGTGCCAGCAGTTATCAGCCCGGGAGGCCCCAGCATTTT.

The V gene is TRBV18, the J gene TRBJ1-1; tentative D call: TRBD1 (5 bases). V lost 2 bases and J 4 bases, leaving 17 bases between the germline ends. This CDR3 contains 16 residues. CDR1 and CDR2 (germline): KGHSH, LQKENI. The CDR3 reads CASSPLRPGQITEAFF. DNA of the CDR3: TGTGCCAGCTCACCATTACGGCCAGGGCAGATCACTGAAGCTTTCTTT.

The chain employs TRBV19 and TRBJ1-1; D perhaps matches TRBD1 (5 bases). Per the germline V gene, CDR1 is LNHDA and CDR2 is SQIVND (reference sequence). Trimming shortened V by 5 bases and J by 1 base, and 11 bases separated the two germline ends. The CDR3 contains 14 residues. The CDR3 region is CASSSQGANTEAFF. In nucleotides, the CDR3 is TGTGCCAGTAGTTCGCAGGGTGCGAACACTGAAGCTTTCTTT.

The J gene is TRBJ1-3, the V gene TRBV11-2, with 11 bases that match TRBD1. Per the germline V gene, CDR1 is SGHAT and CDR2 is FQNNGV. The CDR3 runs to 15 residues. V dropped 5 bases and J dropped 7; count of bases not matched to a gene: 7. The CDR3 sequence: CASSAGQGAENTIYF. The CDR3 nucleotides read TGTGCCAGCAGCGCTGGACAGGGGGCGGAGAACACCATATATTTT.

The rearrangement links TRBV28 to TRBJ1-1; a weak D match, TRBD1 (6 bases). Germline CDR1 and CDR2: MDHEN and SYDVKM. There are 15 residues in the CDR3. V was shortened by 5 bases and J by 1 base, with 14 bases between the two germline ends. CDR3 nucleotides: TGTGCCAGCAGTCCCCAGGGGACCGGGAACACTGAAGCTTTCTTT. This encodes CASSPQGTGNTEAFF.

Comments on this clone: The same CDR3 is also encoded by other DNA sequences in this sample. The chain recombines TRBV4-3 with TRBJ1-1; D not certain. V lost 0 bases, J lost 0 bases, and 8 bases lay in between. Germline values: CDR1 LGHNA, CDR2 YSLEER. This CDR3 region has 15 residues. In DNA form, the CDR3 reads TGCGCCAGCAGCCAAGATGGCGGAGTGAACACTGAAGCTTTCTTT. Translation gives CASSQDGGVNTEAFF.

This clone occurred a few times. The chain recombines TRBV4-1 with TRBJ1-2, with D perhaps TRBD1 (5 bases). Per the germline V gene, CDR1 is MGHRA and CDR2 is YSYEKL. The germline V and J ends were trimmed by 1 base and 6 bases, with 9 bases remaining between them. This CDR3 is built from 13 residues. The CDR3: CASSQGGVNGYTF. CDR3 bases: TGCGCCAGCAGCCAAGGAGGGGTTAATGGCTACACCTTC.

The chain joins TRBV11-2 to TRBJ2-5; 10 bases line up with TRBD2. CDR1 SGHAT and CDR2 FQNNGV come from the germline V gene. This CDR3 is built from 14 residues. V gave up 5 bases and J gave up 5 bases; unmatched junction bases: 5. CDR3 sequence (DNA): TGTGCCAGCAGCACTAGCGGGAACGGGGAGACCCAGTACTTC. This sequence encodes CASSTSGNGETQYF.

The rearrangement uses TRBV6-1 and TRBJ1-1, with D uncertain. V was cut by 2 bases and J by 7 bases, with 11 bases left in between. In germline, CDR1 is MNHNS, CDR2 SASEGT. The CDR3 is 13 residues long. The CDR3, as DNA: TGTGCCAGCAGTGAAAGGACGGTCTTTGAAGCTTTCTTT. This codes for CASSERTVFEAFF.

The sample holds one count of this clone. The chain uses TRBV5-1 and TRBJ2-7; 9 bases are a match to TRBD2. The CDR3 is 16 residues long. CDR1 is SGHRS, CDR2 YFSETQ, per germline. After removal of 4 bases from V and 0 bases from J, the junction contained 8 bases not matched to a gene. The CDR3 here is CASSTGLALISYEQYF. The CDR3 region has the DNA TGCGCCAGCAGCACAGGACTAGCGTTGATCTCCTACGAGCAGTACTTC.

V gene TRBV10-3 combines with J gene TRBJ2-7; D uncertain. The V end was cut by 5 bases, the J end by 0 bases, with 8 bases between. Germline V gene lookup returns CDR1 ENHRY and CDR2 SYGVKD. The CDR3 covers 13 residues. The CDR3, as DNA: TGTGCCATCAGTACGACGGGCTCCTACGAGCAGTACTTC. It translates to CAISTTGSYEQYF.

V gene TRBV19 combines with J gene TRBJ2-7, with D uncertain. Trimming cost V 3 bases and J 3 bases, with 9 bases left between them. Germline lookup yields CDR1 LNHDA and CDR2 SQIVND (reference sequence). This CDR3 is 13 amino acids long. The CDR3 region is CASSISYGYEQYF. CDR3 in DNA: TGTGCCAGTAGTATTAGTTACGGCTACGAGCAGTACTTC.

J is TRBJ1-6 and V is TRBV7-9; D call uncertain. Trimming shortened V by 3 bases and J by 6 bases, and 24 bases separated the two germline ends. The length of the CDR3 is 19 residues. Germline V gene data show CDR1 as SEHNR and CDR2 as FQNEAQ (reference sequence). This chain's CDR3 is CASSFFIANRNWGNSPLHF. The DNA for the CDR3 is TGTGCCAGCAGCTTCTTCATAGCAAACCGTAACTGGGGTAATTCACCCCTCCACTTT.

V usage is TRBV5-6 and J usage is TRBJ2-1, with 10 bases lining up with TRBD2. Germline CDR1 SGHDT, CDR2 YYEEEE. J was trimmed by 3 bases and V by 3 bases; bases with no gene match: 3. The CDR3 length is 15 residues. The CDR3: CASSSGTSVYNEQFF. Written as DNA, the CDR3 is TGTGCCAGCAGCTCCGGGACTAGCGTCTACAATGAGCAGTTCTTC.

With regard to this clone: Other DNA variants within this sample encode the same CDR3. The rearrangement links TRBV7-9 to TRBJ1-6, with a tentative D call TRBD1 (5 bases). The CDR3 length is 14 residues. Germline-derived CDR1 and CDR2 are SEHNR and FQNEAQ (reference sequence). V was cut by 6 bases and J by 5 bases, with 11 bases left in between. CDR3 in amino acids: CASSRDSDNSPLHF. CDR3 coding DNA: TGTGCCAGCAGTCGGGACTCTGATAATTCACCCCTCCACTTT.

The chain links TRBV11-2 to TRBJ2-6, with a tentative D call TRBD1 (5 bases). The V gene lost 2 bases and the J gene lost 11 bases, with 22 bases spanning the gap. Germline V gene sequence: CDR1 SGHAT, CDR2 FQNNGV. This CDR3 has 17 amino acids. The CDR3 loop reads CASSLNSWPGSDHVLTF. The CDR3, as DNA: TGTGCCAGCAGCTTAAACTCTTGGCCAGGGTCGGACCACGTCCTGACTTTC.

V usage is TRBV14 and J usage is TRBJ2-3, with D perhaps matching TRBD1 or TRBD2 (5 bases each). The CDR3 has 15 residues. CDR1 is SGHDN and CDR2 is FVKESK in the germline V gene. Trimming cost V 4 bases and J 5 bases, with 16 bases left between them. The CDR3 region is CASSLGPPGLDTQYF. The CDR3 region has the DNA TGTGCCAGCAGCCTGGGACCGCCGGGTTTAGATACGCAGTATTTT.

V and J are TRBV2 and TRBJ2-5, with 7 bases matching TRBD2. The CDR3 runs to 13 residues. The germline gives CDR1 SNHLY, CDR2 FYNNEI. V was clipped by 8 bases and J by 7 bases; unmatched bases: 10. CDR3 sequence (DNA): TGTGCCAGCGGAGGCGGGGGTCGTGGGACCCAGTACTTC. It translates to CASGGGGRGTQYF.

The CDR3 spells CASSPGTSVSSYNEQFF. The CDR3 nucleotides read TGTGCCAGCAGTCCCGGGACTAGCGTGAGCTCCTACAATGAGCAGTTCTTC. The chain joins TRBV28 to TRBJ2-1; 10 bases fit TRBD2. Germline CDR1 reads MDHEN; CDR2 reads SYDVKM. V lost 5 bases and J lost 0; bases outside the gene matches: 7. The CDR3 is made up of 17 amino acids. The full variable domain, its missing parts supplied by reference TRBV28 and TRBJ2-1, is DVKVTQSSRYLVKRTGEKVFLECVQDMDHENMFWYRQDPGLGLRLIYFSYDVKMKEKGDIPEGYSVSREKKERFSLILESASTNQTSMYLCASSPGTSVSSYNEQFFGPGTRLTVL.

This clone was seen only once. The chain joins TRBV5-6 to TRBJ1-1; TRBD1 aligns across 8 bases. This CDR3 has 13 amino acids. V shed 4 bases and J 4 bases; nucleotides not matched to a gene: 3. The germline gives CDR1 SGHDT, CDR2 YYEEEE. CDR3 DNA sequence: TGTGCCAGCAGCCCGACAGGGGTCACTGAAGCTTTCTTT. Protein sequence: CASSPTGVTEAFF.

The chain has TRBV4-1 and TRBJ2-2; no definite D call. V was trimmed by 0 bases and J by 3 bases, leaving 11 bases between them. This CDR3 spans 16 amino acids. The V gene's germline CDR1 is MGHRA and CDR2 YSYEKL. CDR3 sequence (DNA): TGCGCCAGCAGCCAAGATCGTGCTAGTGACACCGGGGAGCTGTTTTTT. It encodes CASSQDRASDTGELFF.

The chain joins TRBV30 to TRBJ1-2; D is ambiguous. CDR1 and CDR2 (germline): GTSNPN, SVGIG (reference sequence). V dropped 3 bases and J dropped 4 bases, with 3 bases sitting between them. The CDR3 covers 10 residues. The CDR3 sequence: CAWRPYGYTF. As DNA, the CDR3 is TGTGCCTGGAGGCCCTATGGCTACACCTTC.